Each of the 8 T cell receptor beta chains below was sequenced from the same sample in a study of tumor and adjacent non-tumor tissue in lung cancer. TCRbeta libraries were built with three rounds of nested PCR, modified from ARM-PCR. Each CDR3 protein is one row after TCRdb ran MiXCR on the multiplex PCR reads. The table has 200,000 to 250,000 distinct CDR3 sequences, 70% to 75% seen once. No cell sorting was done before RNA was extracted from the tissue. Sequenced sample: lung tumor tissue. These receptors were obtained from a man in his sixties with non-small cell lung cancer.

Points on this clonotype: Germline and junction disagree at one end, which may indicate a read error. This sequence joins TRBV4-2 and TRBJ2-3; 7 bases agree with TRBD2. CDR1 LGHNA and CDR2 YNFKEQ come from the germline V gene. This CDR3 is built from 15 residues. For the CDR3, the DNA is TGTACCAGCAGCCAAGCAAGCGGGGAGACAGATACGCAGTATTTT. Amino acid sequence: CTSSQASGETDTQYF.

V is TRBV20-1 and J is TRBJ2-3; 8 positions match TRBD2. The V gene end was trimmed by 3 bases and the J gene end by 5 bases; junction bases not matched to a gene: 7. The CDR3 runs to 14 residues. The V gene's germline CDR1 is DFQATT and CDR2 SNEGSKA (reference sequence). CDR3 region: CSASPSGYIDTQYF. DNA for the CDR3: TGCAGTGCTAGCCCTAGCGGGTACATAGATACGCAGTATTTT.

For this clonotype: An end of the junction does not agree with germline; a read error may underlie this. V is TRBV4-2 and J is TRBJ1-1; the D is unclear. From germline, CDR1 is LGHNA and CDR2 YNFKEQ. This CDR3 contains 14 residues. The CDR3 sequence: CASSQDLVYTEAFF. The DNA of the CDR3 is TGTGCCAGTAGCCAAGACCTGGTGTACACTGAAGCTTTCTTT.

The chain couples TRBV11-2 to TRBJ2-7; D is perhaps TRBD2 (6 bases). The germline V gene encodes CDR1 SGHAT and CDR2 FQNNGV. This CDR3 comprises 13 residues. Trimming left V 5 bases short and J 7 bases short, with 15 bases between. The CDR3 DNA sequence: TGTGCCAGCAGCCCTCGGGAGCGTGGAGAGCAGTACTTC. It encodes CASSPRERGEQYF. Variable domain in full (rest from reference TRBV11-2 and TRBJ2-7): EAGVAQSPRYKIIEKRQSVAFWCNPISGHATLYWYQQILGQGPKLLIQFQNNGVVDDSQLPKDRFSAERLKGVDSTLKIQPAKLEDSAVYLCASSPRERGEQYFGPGTRLTVT.

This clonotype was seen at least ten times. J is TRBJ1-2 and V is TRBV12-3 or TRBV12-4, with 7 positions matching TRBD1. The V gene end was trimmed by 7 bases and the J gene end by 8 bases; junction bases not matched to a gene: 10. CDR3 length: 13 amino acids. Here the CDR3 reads CASTQDRAKGYTF. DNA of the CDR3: TGTGCCAGCACTCAAGACAGGGCGAAGGGCTACACCTTC.

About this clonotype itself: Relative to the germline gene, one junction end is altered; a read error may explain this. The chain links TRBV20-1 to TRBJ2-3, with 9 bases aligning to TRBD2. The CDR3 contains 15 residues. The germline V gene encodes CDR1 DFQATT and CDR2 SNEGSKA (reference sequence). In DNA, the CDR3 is TGCAGTGATAGAGAAGCGGGAGGTCCGACAGATTCACAGTATTTT. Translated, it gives CSDREAGGPTDSQYF.

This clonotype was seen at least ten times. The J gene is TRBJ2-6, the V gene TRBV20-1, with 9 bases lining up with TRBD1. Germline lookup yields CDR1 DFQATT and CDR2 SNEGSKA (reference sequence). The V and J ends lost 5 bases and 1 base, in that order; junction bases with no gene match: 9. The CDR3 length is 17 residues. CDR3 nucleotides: TGCAGTGCTTCTCCGCACAGGGGGCTGTCTGGGGCCAACGTCCTGACTTTC. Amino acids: CSASPHRGLSGANVLTF.

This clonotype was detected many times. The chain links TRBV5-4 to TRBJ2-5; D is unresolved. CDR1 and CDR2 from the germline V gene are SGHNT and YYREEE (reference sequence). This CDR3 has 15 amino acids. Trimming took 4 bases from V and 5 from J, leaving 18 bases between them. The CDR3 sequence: CASSHGAPRTETQYF. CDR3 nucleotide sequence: TGTGCCAGCAGCCATGGTGCCCCCCGCACTGAGACCCAGTACTTC.